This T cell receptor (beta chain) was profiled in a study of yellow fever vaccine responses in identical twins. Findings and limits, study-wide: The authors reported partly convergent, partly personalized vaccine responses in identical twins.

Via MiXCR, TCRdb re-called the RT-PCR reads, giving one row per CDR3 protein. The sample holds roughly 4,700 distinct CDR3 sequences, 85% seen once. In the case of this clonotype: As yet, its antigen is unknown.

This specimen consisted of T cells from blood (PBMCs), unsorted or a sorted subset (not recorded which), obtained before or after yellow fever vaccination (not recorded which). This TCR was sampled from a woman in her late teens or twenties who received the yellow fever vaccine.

The chain's CDR3 is CASSPILNQPQHF. The CDR3 region has the DNA TGTGCCAGCAGCCCCATTCTGAATCAGCCCCAGCATTTT. V and J are TRBV11-2 and TRBJ1-5; D gene uncertain. Germline V gives CDR1 SGHAT, CDR2 FQNNGV. V was cut by 5 bases and J by 4 bases, with 9 bases left in between. CDR3 length: 13 residues.